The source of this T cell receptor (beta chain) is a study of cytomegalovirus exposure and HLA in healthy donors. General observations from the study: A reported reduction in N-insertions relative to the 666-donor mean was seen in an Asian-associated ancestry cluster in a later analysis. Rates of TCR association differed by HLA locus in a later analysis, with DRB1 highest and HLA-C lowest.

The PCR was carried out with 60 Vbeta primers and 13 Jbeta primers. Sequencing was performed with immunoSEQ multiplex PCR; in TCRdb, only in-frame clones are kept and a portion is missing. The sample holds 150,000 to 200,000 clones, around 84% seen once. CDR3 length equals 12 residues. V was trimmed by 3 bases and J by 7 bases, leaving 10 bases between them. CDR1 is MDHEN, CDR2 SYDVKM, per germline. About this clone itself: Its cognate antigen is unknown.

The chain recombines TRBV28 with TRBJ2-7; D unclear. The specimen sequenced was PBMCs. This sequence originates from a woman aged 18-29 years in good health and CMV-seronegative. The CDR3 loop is CASSFENREQYF. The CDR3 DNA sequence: TGTGCCAGCAGTTTTGAGAATCGGGAGCAGTACTTC.